The TCR beta chain under discussion was sequenced for a study of T cell responses to AZD1222 COVID-19 vaccine. Turning to the study itself: Investigators merged groups given second doses at roughly 4 or roughly 12 weeks. Study-level points and caveats: Most donors were white British and more were female, and clonal diversity was possibly underestimated. The study sampled repertoires only after the peak T cell response. Spike-wide coverage was observed for vaccine-associated CD4 TCRs, with dominant responses at 160-218 and 743-854.

Trimming removed 4 bases from V and 6 bases from J, with 16 bases in between. This CDR3 has 14 residues. CDR1 and CDR2 from the germline V gene are MNHEY and SMNVEV (reference sequence). Sequencing was performed with immunoSEQ multiplex PCR; in TCRdb, only in-frame clones are kept and a portion is missing. This table holds 96,000 or so clones, 85% to 90% found once. Concerning this clone itself: Its antigen is still unknown.

The receptor comes from an adult in good health. The gene calls are TRBV27 and TRBJ2-7, with D maybe TRBD1 (6 bases). Sequenced material: peripheral blood, taken on day 0 of AZD1222 vaccination. For the CDR3, the DNA is TGTGCCAGCAGTTCATATCAGGGGACCCGCGAGCAGTACTTC. Its translation: CASSSYQGTREQYF.